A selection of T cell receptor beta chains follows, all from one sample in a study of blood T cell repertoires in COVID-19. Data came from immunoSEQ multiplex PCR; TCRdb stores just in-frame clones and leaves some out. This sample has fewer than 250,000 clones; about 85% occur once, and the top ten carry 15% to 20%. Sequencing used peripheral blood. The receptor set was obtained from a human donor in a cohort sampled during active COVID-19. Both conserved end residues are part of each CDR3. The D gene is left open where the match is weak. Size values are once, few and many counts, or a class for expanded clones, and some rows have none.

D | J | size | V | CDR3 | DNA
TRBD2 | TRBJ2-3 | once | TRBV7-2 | CASSLGTSGGLTQYF | TGTGCCAGCAGCTTGGGGACTAGCGGGGGACTTACGCAGTATTTT
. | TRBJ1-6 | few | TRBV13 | CASRLLLEDNSPLHF | TGTGCCAGCAGGCTCCTCCTCGAGGATAATTCACCCCTCCACTTT
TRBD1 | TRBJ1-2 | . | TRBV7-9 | CASSLEQGAGGYTF | TGTGCCAGCAGCTTAGAGCAGGGGGCGGGAGGCTACACCTTC
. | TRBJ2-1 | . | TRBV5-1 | CASSLTEIEQFF | TGCGCCAGCAGCTTAACAGAGATTGAGCAGTTCTTC
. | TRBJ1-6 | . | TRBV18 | CASSPEERSSYNSPLHF | TGTGCCAGCTCACCTGAGGAGCGGAGCTCCTATAATTCACCCCTCCACTTT
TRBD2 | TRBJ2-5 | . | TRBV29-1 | CSGGGTSNQETQYF | TGCAGTGGGGGGGGGACTAGCAACCAAGAGACCCAGTACTTC
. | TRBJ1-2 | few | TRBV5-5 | CASSSDTQGYTF | TGTGCCAGCAGCTCCGATACGCAGGGCTACACCTTC
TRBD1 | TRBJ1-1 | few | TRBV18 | CASSRDRGLNTEAFF | TGTGCCAGCTCACGGGACAGGGGGCTTAACACTGAAGCTTTCTTT
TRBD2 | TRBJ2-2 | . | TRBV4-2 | CASSQDPRRVAGGTGTGELFF | TGTGCCAGCAGCCAAGACCCGCGGCGGGTAGCGGGGGGGACGGGCACCGGGGAGCTGTTTTTT
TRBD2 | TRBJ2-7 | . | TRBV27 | CAAGGLAVGEQYF | TGTGCCGCAGGGGGACTAGCGGTGGGGGAGCAGTACTTC
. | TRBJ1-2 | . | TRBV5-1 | CASSLGLVGNYGYTF | TGCGCCAGCAGCTTGGGTCTGGTCGGGAATTATGGCTACACCTTC
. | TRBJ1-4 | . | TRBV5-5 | CASRFTPTTTGTNEKLFF | TGTGCCAGCAGGTTTACCCCCACTACGACTGGAACTAATGAAAAACTGTTTTTT
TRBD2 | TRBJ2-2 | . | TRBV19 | CASTGGTGELFF | TGTGCCAGTACGGGGGGGACCGGGGAGCTGTTTTTT
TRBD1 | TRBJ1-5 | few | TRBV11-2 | CASSSSGQGNQPQHF | TGTGCCAGCAGCTCCTCGGGACAGGGCAATCAGCCCCAGCATTTT
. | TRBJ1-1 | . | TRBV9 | CASSAQTGSTEAFF | TGTGCCAGCAGCGCACAAACAGGGTCGACTGAAGCTTTCTTT